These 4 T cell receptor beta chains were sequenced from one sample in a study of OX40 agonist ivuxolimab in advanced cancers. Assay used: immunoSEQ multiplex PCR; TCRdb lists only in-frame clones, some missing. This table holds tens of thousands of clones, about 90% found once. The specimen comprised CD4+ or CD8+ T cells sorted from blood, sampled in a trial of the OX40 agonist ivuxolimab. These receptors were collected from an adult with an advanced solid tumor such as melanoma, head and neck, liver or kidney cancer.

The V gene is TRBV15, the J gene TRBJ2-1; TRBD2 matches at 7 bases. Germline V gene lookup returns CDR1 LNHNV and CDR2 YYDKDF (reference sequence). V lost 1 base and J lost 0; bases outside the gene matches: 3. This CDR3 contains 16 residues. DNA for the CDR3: TGTGCCACCAGCAGAGTAGGCGGGAGCTCCTACAATGAGCAGTTCTTC. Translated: CATSRVGGSSYNEQFF.

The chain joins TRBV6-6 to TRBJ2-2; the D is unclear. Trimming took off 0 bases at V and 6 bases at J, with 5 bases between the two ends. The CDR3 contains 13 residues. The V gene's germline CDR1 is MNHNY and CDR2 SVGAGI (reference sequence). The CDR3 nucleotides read TGTGCCAGCAGTTACTCGAGCCCCGGGGAGCTGTTTTTT. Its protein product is CASSYSSPGELFF.

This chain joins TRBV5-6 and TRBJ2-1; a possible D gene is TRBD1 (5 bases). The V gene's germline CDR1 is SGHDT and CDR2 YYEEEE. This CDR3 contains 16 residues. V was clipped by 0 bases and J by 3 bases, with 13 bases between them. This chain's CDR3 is CASSLGGLVIYNEQFF. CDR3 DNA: TGTGCCAGCAGCTTGGGGGGCCTAGTTATCTACAATGAGCAGTTCTTC.

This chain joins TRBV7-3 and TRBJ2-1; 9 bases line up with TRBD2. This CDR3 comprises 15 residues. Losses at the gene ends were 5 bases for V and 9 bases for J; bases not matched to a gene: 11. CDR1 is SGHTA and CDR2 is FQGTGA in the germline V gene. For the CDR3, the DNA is TGTGCCAGCAGCCCTATCGGCGGGGGGGCCGCTGAGCAGTTCTTC. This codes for CASSPIGGGAAEQFF.